The sequence of this T cell receptor (beta chain) was determined in a study of blood T cells in healthy people across ages. For this clonotype: Antigen specificity is unknown.

Next came a second PCR, run for about 6 to 11 cycles, which used a sample-barcoded 5' primer along with a J-beta primer mix. Each single sample gave us at least 3 million CDR3-containing paired-end reads. TCRdb re-analysed the 5' RACE reads in MiXCR, keeping a single row per CDR3 protein. The data hold roughly 800,000 distinct CDR3 sequences, with over 45% observed a single time. The CDR3 runs 14 residues. Deletions cut 5 bases from V and 3 bases from J, with 15 bases between. The germline V gene encodes CDR1 SQVTM and CDR2 ANQGSEA. General study results and limits: Long-lived donors carried more naive CD4+ cells and greater diversity than aged donors. Older age went with lower TCR beta diversity per million T cells, in a roughly linear way.

The chain carries TRBV29-1 and TRBJ2-3, with D possibly being TRBD1 or TRBD2 (7 bases each). Material: blood. The clonotype comes from a man aged 25 to 45 in good health. CDR3: CSVKRQGGTDTQYF. Written as DNA, the CDR3 is TGCAGCGTTAAGAGACAGGGAGGGACAGATACGCAGTATTTT.